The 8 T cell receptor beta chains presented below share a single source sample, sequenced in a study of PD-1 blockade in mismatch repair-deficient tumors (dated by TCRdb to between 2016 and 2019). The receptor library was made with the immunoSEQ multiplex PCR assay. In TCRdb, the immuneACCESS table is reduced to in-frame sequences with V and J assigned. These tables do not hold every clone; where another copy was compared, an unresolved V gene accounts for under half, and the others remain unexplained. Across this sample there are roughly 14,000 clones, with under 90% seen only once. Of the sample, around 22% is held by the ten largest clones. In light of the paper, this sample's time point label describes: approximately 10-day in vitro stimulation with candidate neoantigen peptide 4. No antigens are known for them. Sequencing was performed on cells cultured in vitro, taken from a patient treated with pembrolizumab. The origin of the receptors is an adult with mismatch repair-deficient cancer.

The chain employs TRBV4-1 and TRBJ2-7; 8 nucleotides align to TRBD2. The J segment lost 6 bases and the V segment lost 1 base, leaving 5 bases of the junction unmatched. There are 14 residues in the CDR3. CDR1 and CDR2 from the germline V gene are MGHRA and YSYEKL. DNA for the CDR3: TGCGCCAGCAGCCAAGTAGCGGGACCCATCGAGCAGTACTTC. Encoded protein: CASSQVAGPIEQYF.

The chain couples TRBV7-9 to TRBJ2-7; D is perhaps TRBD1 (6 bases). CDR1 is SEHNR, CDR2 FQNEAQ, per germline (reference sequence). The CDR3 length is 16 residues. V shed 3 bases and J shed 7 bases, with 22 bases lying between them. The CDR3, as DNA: TGTGCCAGCAGCTTTACTTCAGGGACAATAGGATTGGAGCAGTACTTC. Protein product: CASSFTSGTIGLEQYF.

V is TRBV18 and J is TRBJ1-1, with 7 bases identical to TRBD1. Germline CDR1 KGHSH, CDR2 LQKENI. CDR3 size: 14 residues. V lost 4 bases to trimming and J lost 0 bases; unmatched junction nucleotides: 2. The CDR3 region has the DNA TGTGCCAGCTCACGGGACAGCTTGAACACTGAAGCTTTCTTT. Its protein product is CASSRDSLNTEAFF.

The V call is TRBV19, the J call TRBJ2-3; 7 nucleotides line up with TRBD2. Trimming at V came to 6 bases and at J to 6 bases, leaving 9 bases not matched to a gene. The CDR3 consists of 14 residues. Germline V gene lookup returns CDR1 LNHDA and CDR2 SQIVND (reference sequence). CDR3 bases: TGTGCCAGTAGCAGACTAGCCCATGGGGATACGCAGTATTTT. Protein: CASSRLAHGDTQYF.

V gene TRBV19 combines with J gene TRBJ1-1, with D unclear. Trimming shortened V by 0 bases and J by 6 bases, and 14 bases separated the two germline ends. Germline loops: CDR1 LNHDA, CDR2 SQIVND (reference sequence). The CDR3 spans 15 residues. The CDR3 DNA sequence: TGTGCCAGTAGTATAGAGTCGTTGGGAGTCTCTGAAGCTTTCTTT. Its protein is CASSIESLGVSEAFF.

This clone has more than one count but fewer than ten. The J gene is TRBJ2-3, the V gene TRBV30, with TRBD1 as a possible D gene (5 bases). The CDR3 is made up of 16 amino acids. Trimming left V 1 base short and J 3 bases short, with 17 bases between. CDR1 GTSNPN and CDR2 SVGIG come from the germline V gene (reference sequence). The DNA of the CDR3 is TGTGCCTGGAGTGCAGCATTAGGGGCTCGGACAGATACGCAGTATTTT. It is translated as CAWSAALGARTDTQYF.

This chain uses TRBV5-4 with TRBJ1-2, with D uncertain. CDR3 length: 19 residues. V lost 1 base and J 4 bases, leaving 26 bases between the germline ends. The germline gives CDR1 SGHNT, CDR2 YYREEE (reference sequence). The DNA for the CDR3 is TGTGCCAGCAGCTTGAACTCAGAGTACCAACTATGGTCCGGCTATGGCTACACCTTC. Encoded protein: CASSLNSEYQLWSGYGYTF.

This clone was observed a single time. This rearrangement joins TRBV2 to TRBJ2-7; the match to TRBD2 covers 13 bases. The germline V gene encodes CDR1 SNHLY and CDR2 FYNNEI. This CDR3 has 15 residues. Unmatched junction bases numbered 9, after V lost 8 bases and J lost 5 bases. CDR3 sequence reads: CASAEGTSGVDEQYF. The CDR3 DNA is TGTGCCAGCGCGGAGGGGACTAGCGGGGTCGACGAGCAGTACTTC. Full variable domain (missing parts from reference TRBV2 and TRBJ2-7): EPEVTQTPSHQVTQMGQEVILRCVPISNHLYFYWYRQILGQKVEFLVSFYNNEISEKSEIFDDQFSVERPDGSNFTLKIRSTKLEDSAMYFCASAEGTSGVDEQYFGPGTRLTVT.